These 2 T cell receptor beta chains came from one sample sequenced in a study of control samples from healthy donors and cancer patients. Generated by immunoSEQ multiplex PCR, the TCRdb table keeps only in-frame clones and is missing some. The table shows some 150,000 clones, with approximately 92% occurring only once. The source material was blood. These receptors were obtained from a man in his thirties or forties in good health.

DNA of the CDR3: TGTGCCATCAGTGAGGCCTCCTCAGGGGGTGGCTACACCTTC. Translating it yields CAISEASSGGGYTF. The V call is TRBV10-3, the J call TRBJ1-2, with TRBD1 identical over 7 bases. Losses at the gene ends were 2 bases for V and 7 bases for J; bases not matched to a gene: 7. This CDR3 region has 14 residues. Germline CDR1 and CDR2: ENHRY and SYGVKD.

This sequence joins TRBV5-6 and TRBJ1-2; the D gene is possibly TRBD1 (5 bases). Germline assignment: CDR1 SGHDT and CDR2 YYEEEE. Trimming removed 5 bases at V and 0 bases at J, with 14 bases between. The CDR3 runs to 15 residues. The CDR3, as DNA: TGTGCCAGCAGATACGTGGGGGAAGCTAACTATGGCTACACCTTC. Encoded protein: CASRYVGEANYGYTF.